These 25 T cell receptor beta chains came from one sample sequenced in a study of blood T cell repertoires in COVID-19. The data were produced by immunoSEQ multiplex PCR, yet TCRdb's version contains in-frame clones alone and is incomplete. The sample includes approximately 210,000 clones, over 75% of them seen just once. The sample taken for sequencing was PBMCs or T cells enriched from blood (not recorded which). These receptors originate from a woman aged 55-69 years who had recovered from COVID-19.

The V gene is TRBV5-1, the J gene TRBJ2-1; 8 nucleotides align to TRBD2. CDR3 length equals 16 residues. Germline V lookup: CDR1 SGHRS, CDR2 YFSETQ. J was trimmed by 4 bases and V by 0 bases; bases with no gene match: 6. CDR3 in DNA: TGCGCCAGCAGCTTGGCGGGGGGGCCTTTTTACAATGAGCAGTTCTTC. Protein sequence: CASSLAGGPFYNEQFF.

The V call is TRBV6-1, the J call TRBJ2-1, with 7 bases aligning to TRBD1. The CDR3 runs to 16 residues. Germline V gene lookup returns CDR1 MNHNS and CDR2 SASEGT. The ends lost 4 bases at V and 0 bases at J; junction bases unmatched: 6. The CDR3 region is CASSVTTGSSYNEQFF. CDR3 nucleotides: TGTGCCAGCAGTGTAACGACAGGGAGCTCCTACAATGAGCAGTTCTTC.

This rearrangement joins TRBV10-3 to TRBJ1-5; 7 bases match TRBD1. The CDR3 length is 14 residues. The ends lost 0 bases at V and 7 bases at J; junction bases unmatched: 3. Per germline, CDR1 ENHRY and CDR2 SYGVKD. The CDR3: CAISESPGGQPQHF. For the CDR3, the DNA is TGTGCCATCAGTGAGTCGCCAGGGGGACAGCCCCAGCATTTT.

The chain joins TRBV19 to TRBJ1-1, with 9 bases that match TRBD1. V lost 1 base to trimming and J lost 5 bases; unmatched junction nucleotides: 17. Germline V gene lookup returns CDR1 LNHDA and CDR2 SQIVND (reference sequence). This CDR3 has 19 amino acids. This CDR3 is CASSIVFPGQGHLGTEAFF. CDR3 sequence (DNA): TGTGCCAGTAGTATAGTTTTTCCGGGACAGGGTCACCTTGGGACTGAAGCTTTCTTT. Based on the CDR3 plus reference TRBV19 and TRBJ1-1, the full variable domain is DGGITQSPKYLFRKEGQNVTLSCEQNLNHDAMYWYRQDPGQGLRLIYYSQIVNDFQKGDIAEGYSVSREKKESFPLTVTSAQKNPTAFYLCASSIVFPGQGHLGTEAFFGQGTRLTVV.

V usage is TRBV6-5 and J usage is TRBJ2-7; D perhaps matches TRBD1 (7 bases). The CDR3 spans 15 residues. The V gene lost 6 bases and the J gene lost 4 bases, with 19 bases spanning the gap. Looked up from germline, CDR1 is MNHEY and CDR2 is SVGAGI. The CDR3: CASRLEEGAGYEQYF. The DNA for the CDR3 is TGTGCCAGCAGACTGGAGGAGGGGGCCGGGTACGAGCAGTACTTC.

CDR3 sequence reads: CASSRAGAEPNYEQYF. CDR3 DNA: TGTGCCAGCAGCCGGGCCGGAGCGGAACCTAACTACGAGCAGTACTTC. This chain connects TRBV4-2 to TRBJ2-7, with TRBD2 as a possible D gene (5 bases). V lost 4 bases to trimming and J lost 3 bases, with 19 bases between them. The CDR3 has 16 residues. Germline V CDR1 and CDR2: LGHNA, YNFKEQ.

The rearrangement joins TRBV10-3 to TRBJ2-1; 11 positions agree with TRBD2. The J segment lost 9 bases and the V segment lost 0 bases, leaving 4 bases of the junction unmatched. Germline-derived CDR1 and CDR2 are ENHRY and SYGVKD. This CDR3 spans 15 amino acids. The CDR3 DNA follows: TGTGCCATCAGTGAGTCTAGCGGGAGGGCAGGTGAGCAGTTCTTC. Amino acid sequence: CAISESSGRAGEQFF.

The CDR3 coding sequence is TGCGCCAGCAGCTTGGCCGACACTGAAGCTTTCTTT. Amino acids: CASSLADTEAFF. This chain connects TRBV5-1 to TRBJ1-1; D is unclear. The germline CDR1 and CDR2 sequences are SGHRS and YFSETQ. V lost 0 bases and J lost 3, with 3 bases in between. This CDR3 spans 12 amino acids.

The chain is built from TRBV7-2 and TRBJ1-5, with D perhaps TRBD1 (6 bases). The length of the CDR3 is 17 residues. Germline CDR1 SGHTA, CDR2 FQGNSA. V was clipped by 1 base and J by 5 bases, with 18 bases between them. CDR3 protein: CASSLGSTWTEDQPQHF. The CDR3 DNA reads as TGTGCCAGCAGCTTAGGGTCCACGTGGACAGAGGATCAGCCCCAGCATTTT.

This chain connects TRBV5-4 to TRBJ1-1, with D possibly TRBD1 on 6 matching bases. Trimming shortened V by 4 bases and J by 7 bases, and 20 bases separated the two germline ends. The CDR3 totals 15 residues. Germline V gene data show CDR1 as SGHNT and CDR2 as YYREEE (reference sequence). The CDR3 here is CASSRDLDRTSEAFF. DNA for the CDR3: TGTGCCAGCAGCCGGGATCTTGACAGGACAAGTGAAGCTTTCTTT.

The V call is TRBV7-2, the J call TRBJ1-5, with TRBD1 matching over 7 bases. The germline V gene encodes CDR1 SGHTA and CDR2 FQGNSA. The CDR3 length is 16 residues. V shed 5 bases and J 4 bases; nucleotides not matched to a gene: 11. The CDR3 loop is CASSPGDSSLNQPQHF. For the CDR3, the DNA is TGTGCCAGCAGCCCTGGGGACAGTTCCCTTAATCAGCCCCAGCATTTT.

The count of this clone is one. This chain joins TRBV7-9 and TRBJ2-5, with a tentative D call TRBD1 (6 bases). Per germline, CDR1 SEHNR and CDR2 FQNEAQ (reference sequence). CDR3 length equals 15 residues. V was trimmed by 4 bases and J by 1 base, leaving 13 bases between them. The CDR3 DNA reads as TGTGCCAGCAGCTCACTACAGGGATTCCAAGAGACCCAGTACTTC. Translating it yields CASSSLQGFQETQYF.

The chain recombines TRBV7-8 with TRBJ2-1; D is unresolved. The length of the CDR3 is 16 residues. The V and J ends lost 0 bases and 8 bases respectively, with 17 bases between them. Germline V gene sequence: CDR1 SGHVS, CDR2 FQNEAQ. CDR3 in DNA: TGTGCCAGCAGCTTAGCGATAGGTCCGGCAGGCGATGAGCAGTTCTTC. The encoded protein is CASSLAIGPAGDEQFF.

V gene TRBV12-3 or TRBV12-4 combines with J gene TRBJ2-1; 16 nucleotides match TRBD2. The CDR3 has 13 amino acids. J gave up 14 bases and V 6 bases, and 4 bases lay outside the gene matches. CDR3 in DNA: TGTGCCAGCAGCACTGGGACTAGCGGGAGGGAGTTCTTC. It specifies CASSTGTSGREFF.

The CDR3 protein is CASSSRGQQYGYTF. The CDR3 nucleotides read TGTGCCAGCAGTTCGCGCGGACAACAATATGGCTACACCTTC. The J gene is TRBJ1-2, the V gene TRBV27, with TRBD1 as a possible D gene (5 bases). The CDR3 has 14 residues. The germline V gene encodes CDR1 MNHEY and CDR2 SMNVEV (reference sequence). The V and J ends lost 4 bases and 5 bases respectively, with 14 bases between them.

CDR3 region: CASGQGQNTGELFF. The CDR3 DNA sequence: TGTGCTAGTGGTCAAGGACAGAACACCGGGGAGCTGTTTTTT. V and J are TRBV12-5 and TRBJ2-2; D may be TRBD1 (5 bases). Trimming shortened V by 5 bases and J by 1 base, and 8 bases separated the two germline ends. Germline V CDR1 and CDR2: LGHNT, FRNRAP. CDR3 size: 14 residues.

This clone occurred once. The gene calls are TRBV10-2 and TRBJ1-2; 7 nucleotides agree with TRBD1. Germline assignment: CDR1 WSHSY and CDR2 SAAADI. The CDR3 covers 16 residues. Trimming at V came to 5 bases and at J to 0 bases, leaving 9 bases not matched to a gene. The CDR3 nucleotides are TGCGCCAGCAGTCCGGACAGGCGACGGACTAACTATGGCTACACCTTC. Translated: CASSPDRRRTNYGYTF.

The V and J genes are TRBV19 and TRBJ1-4; D unresolved. CDR3 length equals 13 residues. V was trimmed by 2 bases and J by 4 bases, leaving 5 bases between them. CDR1 and CDR2 from the germline V gene are LNHDA and SQIVND (reference sequence). The CDR3 bases are TGTGCCAGTAGTATACAGTATAATGAAAAACTGTTTTTT. This codes for CASSIQYNEKLFF.

CDR3 region: CASRRSDTSNYGYTF. The CDR3 DNA sequence: TGCGCCAGCCGACGGTCGGACACCTCAAACTATGGCTACACCTTC. V gene TRBV5-1 combines with J gene TRBJ1-2, with D possibly being TRBD1 (5 bases). The CDR3 contains 15 residues. The germline V gene has CDR1 SGHRS and CDR2 YFSETQ. V was cut by 7 bases and J by 2 bases, with 18 bases left in between.

The J gene is TRBJ1-2, the V gene TRBV7-2, with D hard to call. The CDR3 consists of 15 residues. Trimming removed 0 bases from V and 6 bases from J, with 14 bases in between. Germline lookup yields CDR1 SGHTA and CDR2 FQGNSA. This CDR3 reads CASSLARVRRNGYTF. The CDR3 DNA is TGTGCCAGCAGCTTAGCGCGGGTCAGGAGAAATGGCTACACCTTC.

The J gene is TRBJ1-4, the V gene TRBV6-5, with D tentatively TRBD1 (6 bases). The length of the CDR3 is 14 residues. Germline V gene sequence: CDR1 MNHEY, CDR2 SVGAGI. V dropped 6 bases and J dropped 7 bases, with 15 bases sitting between them. CDR3 bases: TGTGCCAGCAGACCAGGGGACAAACCTGAAAAACTGTTTTTT. Translating it yields CASRPGDKPEKLFF.

This clone has a single count. This sequence joins TRBV5-4 and TRBJ1-4; TRBD1 agrees at 7 bases. Germline values: CDR1 SGHNT, CDR2 YYREEE (reference sequence). V lost 4 bases to trimming and J lost 3 bases; unmatched junction nucleotides: 6. The CDR3 spans 15 residues. CDR3 region: CASSERGHANEKLFF. In DNA form, the CDR3 reads TGTGCCAGCAGCGAGAGGGGGCACGCTAATGAAAAACTGTTTTTT.

This clone was observed a handful of times. This chain joins TRBV6-5 and TRBJ1-2; D is unresolved. Germline V lookup: CDR1 MNHEY, CDR2 SVGAGI. V lost 6 bases and J lost 7, with 15 bases in between. CDR3 length: 13 residues. The CDR3 DNA reads TGTGCCAGCAGCCTAGGATCCGTGAGTGGCTACACCTTC. Translating gives CASSLGSVSGYTF.

This chain uses TRBV11-2 with TRBJ1-2, with TRBD1 matching over 12 bases. The CDR3 has 18 amino acids. The germline CDR1 and CDR2 sequences are SGHAT and FQNNGV. Trimming cost V 5 bases and J 2 bases; bases outside gene matches: 12. The CDR3 DNA is TGTGCCAGCAGCGTCTGGGAGGGGACAGGGGGCTTAAACTATGGCTACACCTTC. It is translated as CASSVWEGTGGLNYGYTF. The full variable domain, rest sourced from reference TRBV11-2 and TRBJ1-2, is EAGVAQSPRYKIIEKRQSVAFWCNPISGHATLYWYQQILGQGPKLLIQFQNNGVVDDSQLPKDRFSAERLKGVDSTLKIQPAKLEDSAVYLCASSVWEGTGGLNYGYTFGSGTRLTVV.

The chain uses TRBV5-4 and TRBJ1-2; no clear D gene. The germline V gene has CDR1 SGHNT and CDR2 YYREEE (reference sequence). This CDR3 spans 12 amino acids. The V end lost 2 bases, the J end lost 3 bases, and 5 bases lay between the germline ends. The CDR3 is CASSFRDYGYTF. CDR3 nucleotides: TGTGCCAGCAGCTTTCGGGACTATGGCTACACCTTC.